Listed below are T cell receptor beta chains from one sample, sequenced in a study of blood T cell repertoires in COVID-19. The method was immunoSEQ multiplex PCR; TCRdb's version includes in-frame clones alone and lacks a portion of them. The top ten clones hold about 0.89% of a sample with about 400,000 clones, roughly 90% of them seen once. The sequencing input was PBMCs or T cells enriched from blood (not recorded which). These TCRs come from a woman in her twenties or thirties with acute COVID-19. CDR3s include the opening cysteine and the closing phenylalanine or tryptophan. D genes are given only for firm matches. Clone size is not always given. Where it is, it says once, few, many or a class for expanded clones.

v_gene,abundance,j_gene,d_gene,CDR3nt,CDR3aa
TRBV6-4,-,TRBJ2-1,-,TGTGCCAGCAGTGACTACGGGGGATCCTACAATGAGCAGTTCTTC,CASSDYGGSYNEQFF
TRBV10-2,-,TRBJ2-7,TRBD2,TGCGCCAGCAGTCTAGCGGGGATTTACGAGCAGTACTTC,CASSLAGIYEQYF
TRBV7-8,-,TRBJ1-1,TRBD1,TGTGCCAGCAGCTCTCGACAGGGTTGGACTGAAGCTTTCTTT,CASSSRQGWTEAFF
TRBV2,few,TRBJ2-7,TRBD2,TGTGCCAGCAGCCCCCTAGCGGGGGCCTCCTACGAGCAGTACTTC,CASSPLAGASYEQYF
TRBV3-1/TRBV3-2,-,TRBJ2-3,TRBD2,TGTGCCAGCAGTCCTAATCCGGGGGGTACGCAGTATTTT,CASSPNPGGTQYF
TRBV7-6,-,TRBJ1-4,-,TGTGCCAGCAGCTTAGGCAGGGCTGGTAATGAAAAACTGTTTTTT,CASSLGRAGNEKLFF
TRBV9,-,TRBJ1-2,-,TGTGCCAGCAGCGGCTCGGCAAACGGACGGGGGGCCGGTGGCTACACCTTC,CASSGSANGRGAGGYTF
TRBV5-1,-,TRBJ1-2,-,TGCGCCAGCAGCTTGGGGGGGCCTAACTATGGCTACACCTTC,CASSLGGPNYGYTF
TRBV5-3,-,TRBJ1-6,-,TGTGCCAGAAGGACAGCTGGTTCACCCCTCCACTTT,CARRTAGSPLHF
TRBV7-9,-,TRBJ1-1,-,TGTGCCAGCAGCTCCCCTGTAAGGAAGGGGGACACTGAAGCTTTCTTT,CASSSPVRKGDTEAFF
TRBV24-1,-,TRBJ2-7,TRBD2,TGTGCCACCAGTGGTACGACCGGGACTAGCGTACACGAGCAGTACTTC,CATSGTTGTSVHEQYF
TRBV27,-,TRBJ1-1,-,TGTGCCAGCAGTTCCCAAGGGGCCCTGGGAGGGCTCTACACTGAAGCTTTCTTT,CASSSQGALGGLYTEAFF
TRBV3-1/TRBV3-2,-,TRBJ1-1,-,TGTGCCAGCAGCCAAGATAGGGGGGGCCAGCGAGGAACTGAAGCTTTCTTT,CASSQDRGGQRGTEAFF